Presented here are 12 T cell receptor beta chains from one specimen sequenced in a study of T cell changes during pregnancy in multiple sclerosis. Data came from immunoSEQ multiplex PCR; TCRdb stores just in-frame clones and leaves some out. The sample records about 80,000 clones, 94% being singletons. Sequenced here: peripheral blood, sampled in the third trimester of pregnancy. The source is a female donor with multiple sclerosis, enrolled in a pregnancy study.

The chain is built from TRBV27 and TRBJ1-1; no firm D call. Germline V gene data show CDR1 as MNHEY and CDR2 as SMNVEV (reference sequence). V shed 8 bases and J shed 5 bases, with 15 bases lying between them. The CDR3 sequence is 13 residues long. CDR3 DNA: TGTGCCAGCGGACGCGGGCAGATGACTGAAGCTTTCTTT. This translates into CASGRGQMTEAFF.

This rearrangement joins TRBV5-1 to TRBJ2-3; 8 bases match TRBD1. The CDR3 runs 15 residues. V was pared by 9 bases and J by 4 bases, with 13 bases of the junction left unmatched. Germline-derived CDR1 and CDR2 are SGHRS and YFSETQ. In DNA, the CDR3 is TGCGCCACCTCAGACCGGGACAGGAATTCAGATACGCAGTATTTT. Amino acids: CATSDRDRNSDTQYF. Filled out from reference TRBV5-1 and TRBJ2-3, the complete variable domain reads KAGVTQTPRYLIKTRGQQVTLSCSPISGHRSVSWYQQTPGQGLQFLFEYFSETQRNKGNFPGRFSGRQFSNSRSEMNVSTLELGDSALYLCATSDRDRNSDTQYFGPGTRLTVL.

J is TRBJ2-7 and V is TRBV25-1, with D possibly TRBD2 on 5 matching bases. This CDR3 comprises 13 residues. The V end lost 4 bases, the J end lost 0 bases, and 7 bases lay between the germline ends. Germline values: CDR1 MGHDK, CDR2 SYGVNS. CDR3 sequence reads: CASSGTYSYEQYF. DNA for the CDR3: TGTGCCAGCAGTGGGACTTACTCCTACGAGCAGTACTTC.

The rearrangement uses TRBV19 and TRBJ2-1, with TRBD2 matching over 10 bases. The CDR3 spans 17 residues. Trimming removed 2 bases from V and 2 bases from J; junction bases left unmatched: 6. Germline loops: CDR1 LNHDA, CDR2 SQIVND (reference sequence). In nucleotides, the CDR3 is TGTGCCAGTAGTATAAGTAGCGGGGGGCCCACCTACAATGAGCAGTTCTTC. This sequence encodes CASSISSGGPTYNEQFF.

The V and J genes are TRBV14 and TRBJ2-1; TRBD1 matches at 7 bases. CDR3 size: 12 residues. With V trimmed by 4 bases and J by 15 bases, 9 bases remained unmatched. The V gene's germline CDR1 is SGHDN and CDR2 FVKESK. CDR3 bases: TGTGCCAGCAGCCCAGGGGGAAGGGGTGGGTTCTTC. Translation gives CASSPGGRGGFF.

This sequence joins TRBV5-1 and TRBJ2-1, with 7 bases identical to TRBD2. CDR3 length: 14 amino acids. CDR1 SGHRS and CDR2 YFSETQ come from the germline V gene. Trimming at V came to 0 bases and at J to 6 bases, leaving 3 bases not matched to a gene. DNA of the CDR3: TGCGCCAGCAGCTTGGATCCGGGGGGCAATGAGCAGTTCTTC. Translating gives CASSLDPGGNEQFF. The full variable domain, in which reference TRBV5-1 and TRBJ2-1 provide the parts outside the CDR3, is KAGVTQTPRYLIKTRGQQVTLSCSPISGHRSVSWYQQTPGQGLQFLFEYFSETQRNKGNFPGRFSGRQFSNSRSEMNVSTLELGDSALYLCASSLDPGGNEQFFGPGTRLTVL.

The V and J genes are TRBV7-9 and TRBJ1-1; weak D call: TRBD1 (5 bases). Germline values: CDR1 SEHNR, CDR2 FQNEAQ (reference sequence). Trimming pared 2 bases from V and 1 base from J, leaving 11 bases between. The CDR3 totals 15 residues. CDR3 residues: CASSLSRTQNTEAFF. CDR3 nucleotide sequence: TGTGCCAGCAGCTTATCCCGGACACAGAACACTGAAGCTTTCTTT.

The V gene is TRBV20-1, the J gene TRBJ1-1; D is undetermined. Germline CDR1 is DFQATT and CDR2 is SNEGSKA (reference sequence). The CDR3 runs 11 residues. CDR3 sequence: CKEGLGAEAFF. CDR3 in DNA: TGCAAGGAGGGTCTTGGCGCTGAAGCTTTCTTT.

The rearrangement joins TRBV27 to TRBJ2-3; 11 nucleotides align to TRBD2. The CDR3 contains 14 residues. Germline V gene sequence: CDR1 MNHEY, CDR2 SMNVEV (reference sequence). CDR3 region: CVSRLAGRTDTQYF. The CDR3 DNA follows: TGTGTGAGCCGACTAGCGGGGCGCACAGATACGCAGTATTTT.

The V gene is TRBV6-5, the J gene TRBJ1-6; tentatively, D is TRBD1 (6 bases). Germline CDR1 is MNHEY and CDR2 is SVGAGI. The CDR3 consists of 15 residues. With 6 bases removed from V and 7 bases from J, the gap between germline ends came to 16 bases. The CDR3 coding sequence is TGTGCCAGCAGACCTACAGGACAGAAGAATTCACCCCTCCACTTT. Translation: CASRPTGQKNSPLHF.

The chain has TRBV18 and TRBJ1-2; a weak D match, TRBD1 (5 bases). The CDR3 runs 15 residues. V was trimmed by 2 bases and J by 2 bases, leaving 12 bases between them. Germline CDR1 reads KGHSH; CDR2 reads LQKENI. The CDR3 bases are TGTGCCAGCTCACCAGTGGCAGGGCGGAACTATGGCTACACCTTC. It codes for CASSPVAGRNYGYTF.

The chain employs TRBV19 and TRBJ1-3; no clear D. Germline CDR1 LNHDA, CDR2 SQIVND (reference sequence). Trimming shortened V by 6 bases and J by 0 bases, and 12 bases separated the two germline ends. There are 15 residues in the CDR3. DNA of the CDR3: TGTGCCAGTAGCCGCAACACCCTCTCTGGAAACACCATATATTTT. This translates into CASSRNTLSGNTIYF.